This T cell receptor beta chain came from a study of sequential checkpoint blockade in melanoma. Study as a whole: Randomization was 1:1 between first-line nivolumab→ipilimumab and ipilimumab→nivolumab. After both sequences, patients received maintenance nivolumab.

As for treatment: randomized to nivolumab then ipilimumab (arm A) or the reverse (arm B). None of the patients previously received DNA-damaging chemotherapy. From thawed PBMCs, live CD3+CD8+ cells negative for CD19 and CD56 were sorted. V lost 0 bases and J 0 bases, leaving 12 bases between the germline ends. The V gene's germline CDR1 is SGDLS and CDR2 YYNGEE. The CDR3 spans 16 residues. The method was immunoSEQ multiplex PCR; TCRdb's version includes in-frame clones alone and lacks a portion of them. The repertoire has roughly 28,000 clones, roughly 81% of them found once; the top ten carry around a fifth.

The genes are TRBV9 and TRBJ1-1; perhaps TRBD1 as D (5 bases). The sample consisted of CD8+ T cells sorted from blood (inferred from file names), taken from a patient given nivolumab and ipilimumab in sequence. The sequence was collected from a human donor with melanoma. The CDR3 is CASSVDHRTLNTEAFF. CDR3 in DNA: TGTGCCAGCAGCGTAGATCACAGGACCTTGAACACTGAAGCTTTCTTT.